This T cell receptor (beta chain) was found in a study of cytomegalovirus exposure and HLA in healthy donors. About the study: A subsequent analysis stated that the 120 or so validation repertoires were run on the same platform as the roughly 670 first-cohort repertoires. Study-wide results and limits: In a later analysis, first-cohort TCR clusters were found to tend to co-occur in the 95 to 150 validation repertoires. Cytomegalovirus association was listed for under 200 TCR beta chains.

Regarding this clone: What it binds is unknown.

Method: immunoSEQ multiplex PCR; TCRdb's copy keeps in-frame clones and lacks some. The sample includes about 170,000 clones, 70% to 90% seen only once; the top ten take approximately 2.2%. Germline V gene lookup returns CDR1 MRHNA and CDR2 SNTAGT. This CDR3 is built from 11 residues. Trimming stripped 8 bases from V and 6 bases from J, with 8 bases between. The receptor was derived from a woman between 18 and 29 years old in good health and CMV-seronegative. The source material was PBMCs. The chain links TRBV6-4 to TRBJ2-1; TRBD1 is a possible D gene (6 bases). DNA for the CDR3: TGTGCCAGCGCCAGGGGCAATGAGCAGTTCTTC. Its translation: CASARGNEQFF.